Below, one T cell receptor (beta chain) is given with its context. Antigen unknown. This CDR3 comprises 12 residues. V shed 6 bases and J shed 0 bases, with 4 bases lying between them. The V gene's germline CDR1 is SGHAT and CDR2 FQNNGV. This sample is part of a study of PD-1 blockade in classical Hodgkin lymphoma. Findings and limits, study-wide: Why repertoires differed is undefined; disease activity or prior therapy possibly contributed. Newly diagnosed patients were reported to start with lower TCR diversity than healthy donors.

Assay: immunoSEQ multiplex PCR; the TCRdb copy retains only in-frame clones and omits some. The sample contains over 14,000 clones, roughly nine tenths of which appear only once. Time point given: newly diagnosed, previously untreated cHL patient sample. The investigators isolated CD8+ T cells from thawed PBMCs using magnetic negative selection. Sequencing was performed on CD8+ T cells from blood. The sequence derives from a human donor with classical Hodgkin lymphoma. The J gene is TRBJ2-3, the V gene TRBV11-2; no clear D gene. CDR3 nucleotides: TGTGCCAGCAGACCTAGCACAGATACGCAGTATTTT. It codes for CASRPSTDTQYF.